This T cell receptor (beta chain) derives from a study of response to subunit inactivated influenza vaccine. One entry per CDR3 protein results from TCRdb running MiXCR on the RT-PCR reads. The sample contains about 580,000 distinct CDR3 sequences, 14% of which appear only once. Turning to this clonotype: Its antigen remains unidentified.

V was clipped by 6 bases and J by 6 bases; unmatched bases: 8. Germline V gene data show CDR1 as MNHNS and CDR2 as SASEGT. This CDR3 is built from 15 residues. Study results and caveats: Only a handful of new T cells, the authors suggested, are recruited with each seasonal influenza vaccination.

The J gene is TRBJ1-5, the V gene TRBV6-1; TRBD1 aligns across 10 bases. The sequencing used PBMCs from blood, collected roughly 13 days after vaccination. The clonotype comes from a man aged 50 or older who received an inactivated influenza vaccine. CDR3 sequence reads: CASRVLWDRGQPQHF. DNA for the CDR3: TGTGCCAGCAGGGTGCTCTGGGACAGGGGTCAGCCCCAGCATTTT.